This entry describes one TCR beta chain. Libraries were prepared by immunoSEQ multiplex PCR; TCRdb keeps only in-frame clonotypes and omits some of them. The data show 25,000 to 30,000 clones, approximately 79% seen once. Time point given: cycle 4 day 1 (C4D1), after less than seven weeks of nivolumab. Each of the patients experienced relapse following autologous stem cell transplantation, and their brentuximab vedotin exposure differed. Thawed PBMCs underwent magnetic negative selection to yield purified CD4+ T cells. The J segment lost 0 bases and the V segment lost 4 bases, leaving 12 bases of the junction unmatched. Germline CDR1 reads ENHRY; CDR2 reads SYGVKD. The CDR3 runs to 19 residues. The data derive from a study of PD-1 blockade in classical Hodgkin lymphoma. Study details: Patients were administered nivolumab (3 mg/kg intravenously) every 2 weeks.

The sample consisted of CD4+ T cells from blood, taken before the fourth cycle of nivolumab. The rearrangement uses TRBV10-3 and TRBJ2-1; 10 nucleotides agree with TRBD2. The receptor was isolated from a human donor with classical Hodgkin lymphoma. CDR3 nucleotides: TGTGCCATCAGTGGGGGTCTAGCGGGAGCCTCGAGCTCCTACAATGAGCAGTTCTTC. It translates to CAISGGLAGASSSYNEQFF.